This T cell receptor (beta chain) derives from a study of beta chain features in type 1 diabetes. Study-level points and caveats: Diminished insertions and augmented deletions at VDJ junctions characterized type 1 diabetes patients.

V was shortened by 0 bases and J by 2 bases, with 14 bases between the two germline ends. Germline CDR1 is SGHRS and CDR2 is YFSETQ. The CDR3 runs to 16 residues. Remarks on this clone: Its antigen is as yet unknown.

The authors reverse transcribed all of the isolated RNA, so sequencing captured expressed TCRB transcripts. The method was immunoSEQ multiplex PCR; TCRdb's version includes in-frame clones alone and lacks a portion of them. The sample has approximately 38,000 clones, approximately 50% seen once. The chain combines TRBV5-1 with TRBJ2-5; the D gene is possibly TRBD1 (6 bases). The sequence was obtained from a young woman in good health. The material sequenced was central memory CD4+ T cells from blood. The CDR3 DNA is TGCGCCAGCAGCTTGGCTATACAGGGAGCTCAAGAGACCCAGTACTTC. Translation gives CASSLAIQGAQETQYF.